Detailed here is one T cell receptor (beta chain). Its antigen is unknown. These data belong to a study of graft-versus-host responses after intestinal transplantation. Notes on the study in general: HvG clone declines early post-transplant were associated with peak circulating GvH levels. Recipient marrow showed GvH clones, some seen first in ileum or blood.

Germline values: CDR1 LNHDA, CDR2 SQIVND (reference sequence). V shed 5 bases and J 0 bases; nucleotides not matched to a gene: 11. The CDR3 runs 18 residues. Using immunoSEQ multiplex PCR, the repertoire was profiled, and TCRdb retains in-frame clones only, with some absent. Of about 150,000 clones listed, about nine tenths are singletons. This receptor was taken from a human donor who received an intestinal transplant. The sequenced sample was unstimulated CD4+ T cells sorted from spleen or lymph node cells, obtained before intestinal transplant. The chain employs TRBV19 and TRBJ2-2; TRBD2 matches 8 bases. The CDR3: CASSPRLAGAANTGELFF. The DNA of the CDR3 is TGTGCCAGTAGTCCCCGGCTAGCGGGCGCAGCGAACACCGGGGAGCTGTTTTTT.